This T cell receptor beta chain was recorded in a study of cytomegalovirus exposure and HLA in healthy donors. The V gene lost 8 bases and the J gene lost 11 bases, with 15 bases spanning the gap. CDR3 length equals 10 residues. CDR1 is GTSNPN and CDR2 is SVGIG in the germline V gene (reference sequence). A multiplex PCR was run with 60 Vbeta primers and 13 Jbeta primers. Libraries were prepared by immunoSEQ multiplex PCR; TCRdb keeps only in-frame clonotypes and omits some of them. The table shows about 110,000 clones, with around 80% occurring only once. The chain has TRBV30 and TRBJ1-1; D is possibly TRBD1 (5 bases). The sequencing input was PBMCs. The source is a woman aged 18-29 years in good health and CMV-seropositive. CDR3 residues: CAGGAGLAFF. CDR3 DNA sequence: TGTGCCGGAGGGGCAGGGCTTGCTTTCTTT.